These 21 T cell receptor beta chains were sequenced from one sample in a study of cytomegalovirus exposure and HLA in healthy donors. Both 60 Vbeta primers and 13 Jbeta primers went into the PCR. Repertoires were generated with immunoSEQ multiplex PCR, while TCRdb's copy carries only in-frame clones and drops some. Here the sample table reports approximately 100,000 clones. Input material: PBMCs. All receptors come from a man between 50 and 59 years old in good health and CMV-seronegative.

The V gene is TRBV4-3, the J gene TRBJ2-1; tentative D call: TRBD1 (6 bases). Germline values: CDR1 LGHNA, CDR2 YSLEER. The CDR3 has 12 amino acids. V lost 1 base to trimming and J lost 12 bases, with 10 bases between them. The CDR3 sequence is CASSQAGARQFF. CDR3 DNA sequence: TGCGCCAGCAGCCAAGCAGGGGCGAGGCAGTTCTTC.

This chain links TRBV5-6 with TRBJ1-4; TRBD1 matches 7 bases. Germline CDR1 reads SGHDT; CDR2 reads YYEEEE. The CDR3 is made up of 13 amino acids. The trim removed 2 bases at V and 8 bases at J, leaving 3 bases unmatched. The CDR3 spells CASSFWTGEKLFF. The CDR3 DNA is TGTGCCAGCAGCTTCTGGACAGGAGAAAAACTGTTTTTT.

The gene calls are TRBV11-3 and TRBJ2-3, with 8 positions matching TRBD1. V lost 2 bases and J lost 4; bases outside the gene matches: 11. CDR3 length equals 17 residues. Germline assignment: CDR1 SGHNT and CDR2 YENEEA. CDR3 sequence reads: CASSLSFSGGAPDTQYF. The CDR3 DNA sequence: TGTGCCAGCAGCTTAAGTTTCTCAGGGGGCGCCCCAGATACGCAGTATTTT.

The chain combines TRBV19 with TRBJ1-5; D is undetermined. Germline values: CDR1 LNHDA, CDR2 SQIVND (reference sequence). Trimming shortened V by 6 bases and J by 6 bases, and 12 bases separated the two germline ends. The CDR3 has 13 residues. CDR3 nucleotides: TGTGCCAGTAGGACTGCTGTGGGTCAGCCCCAGCATTTT. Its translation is CASRTAVGQPQHF.

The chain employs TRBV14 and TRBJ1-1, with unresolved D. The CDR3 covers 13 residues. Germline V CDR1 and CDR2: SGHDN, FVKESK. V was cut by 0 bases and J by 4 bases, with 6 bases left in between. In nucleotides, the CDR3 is TGTGCCAGCAGCCAAGACCTTAGCACTGAAGCTTTCTTT. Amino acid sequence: CASSQDLSTEAFF.

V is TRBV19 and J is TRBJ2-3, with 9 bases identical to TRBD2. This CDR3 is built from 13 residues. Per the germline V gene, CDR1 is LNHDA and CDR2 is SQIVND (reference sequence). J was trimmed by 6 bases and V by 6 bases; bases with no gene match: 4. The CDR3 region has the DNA TGTGCCAGTAGAGTAGCGGGGGTTGATACGCAGTATTTT. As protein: CASRVAGVDTQYF.

The CDR3 DNA reads TGTGCCAGTACCCACCAGGGGGCGGGCACTGAAGCTTTCTTT. Translated, it gives CASTHQGAGTEAFF. This rearrangement joins TRBV19 to TRBJ1-1; TRBD1 aligns across 8 bases. Trimming cost V 7 bases and J 4 bases; bases outside gene matches: 8. The germline gives CDR1 LNHDA, CDR2 SQIVND (reference sequence). The CDR3 runs 14 residues.

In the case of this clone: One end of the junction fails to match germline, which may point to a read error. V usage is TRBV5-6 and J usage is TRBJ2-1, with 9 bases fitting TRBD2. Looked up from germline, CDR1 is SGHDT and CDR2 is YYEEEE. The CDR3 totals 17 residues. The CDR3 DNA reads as TGTGCCAGCAGCTTGGCCGTAGGGACTAGCTCCGACAATGAGCAGTTCTTC. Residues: CASSLAVGTSSDNEQFF.

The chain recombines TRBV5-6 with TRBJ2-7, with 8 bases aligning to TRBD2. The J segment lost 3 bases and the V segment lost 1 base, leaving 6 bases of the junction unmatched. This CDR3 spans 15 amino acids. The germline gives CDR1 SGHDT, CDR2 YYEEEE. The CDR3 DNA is TGTGCCAGCAGCTTGCGAGGCGGGACTAGCTACGAGCAGTACTTC. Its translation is CASSLRGGTSYEQYF.

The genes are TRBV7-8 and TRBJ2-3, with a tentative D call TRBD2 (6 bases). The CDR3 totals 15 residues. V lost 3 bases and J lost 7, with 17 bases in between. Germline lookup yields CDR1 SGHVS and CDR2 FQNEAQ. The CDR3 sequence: CASSLYGRWGNTQYF. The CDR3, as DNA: TGTGCCAGCAGCTTGTACGGGAGATGGGGTAATACGCAGTATTTT.

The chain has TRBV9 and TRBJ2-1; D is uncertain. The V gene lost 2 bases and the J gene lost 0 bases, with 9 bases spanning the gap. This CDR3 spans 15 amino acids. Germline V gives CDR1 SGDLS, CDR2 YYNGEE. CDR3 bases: TGTGCCAGCAGCGTTCAACCGGGCTCCTACAATGAGCAGTTCTTC. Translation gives CASSVQPGSYNEQFF.

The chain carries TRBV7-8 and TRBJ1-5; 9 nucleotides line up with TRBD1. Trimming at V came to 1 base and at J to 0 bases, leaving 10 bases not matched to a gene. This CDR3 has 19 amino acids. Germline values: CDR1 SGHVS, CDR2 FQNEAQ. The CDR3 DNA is TGTGCCAGCAGCTTAGGACAGGGGGGAGGCTCGGGTAGCAATCAGCCCCAGCATTTT. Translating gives CASSLGQGGGSGSNQPQHF. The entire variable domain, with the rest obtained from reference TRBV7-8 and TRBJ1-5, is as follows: GAGVSQSPRYKVAKRGQDVALRCDPISGHVSLFWYQQALGQGPEFLTYFQNEAQLDKSGLPSDRFFAERPEGSVSTLKIQRTQQEDSAVYLCASSLGQGGGSGSNQPQHFGDGTRLSIL.

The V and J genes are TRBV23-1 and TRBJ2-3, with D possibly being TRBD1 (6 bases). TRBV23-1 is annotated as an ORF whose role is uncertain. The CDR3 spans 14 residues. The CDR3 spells CASRGRKDTDTQYF. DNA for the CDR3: TGCGCAAGTAGGGGGAGAAAAGACACAGATACGCAGTATTTT.

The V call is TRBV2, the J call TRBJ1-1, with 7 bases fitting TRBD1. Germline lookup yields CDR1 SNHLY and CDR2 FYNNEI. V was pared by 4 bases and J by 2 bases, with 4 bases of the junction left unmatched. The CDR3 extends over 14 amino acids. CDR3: CASSAQGGNTEAFF. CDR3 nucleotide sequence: TGTGCCAGCAGTGCCCAGGGGGGAAACACTGAAGCTTTCTTT.

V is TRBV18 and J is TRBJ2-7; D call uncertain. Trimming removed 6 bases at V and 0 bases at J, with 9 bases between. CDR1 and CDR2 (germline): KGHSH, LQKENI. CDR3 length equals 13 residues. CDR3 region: CASSSQASYEQYF. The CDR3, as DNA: TGTGCCAGCTCCTCCCAAGCCTCCTACGAGCAGTACTTC.

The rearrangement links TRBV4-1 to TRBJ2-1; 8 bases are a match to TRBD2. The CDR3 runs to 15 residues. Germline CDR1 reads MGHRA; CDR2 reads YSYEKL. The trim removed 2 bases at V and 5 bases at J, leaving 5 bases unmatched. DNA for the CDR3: TGCGCCAGCAGCCAAAGCGGGGGAGTCGACAATGAGCAGTTCTTC. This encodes CASSQSGGVDNEQFF.

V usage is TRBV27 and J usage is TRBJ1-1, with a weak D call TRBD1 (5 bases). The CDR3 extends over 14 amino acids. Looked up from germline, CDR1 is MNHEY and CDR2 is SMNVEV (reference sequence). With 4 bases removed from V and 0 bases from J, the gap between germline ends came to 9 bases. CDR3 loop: CASSSAGLNTEAFF. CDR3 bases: TGTGCCAGCAGTTCGGCAGGGCTGAACACTGAAGCTTTCTTT.

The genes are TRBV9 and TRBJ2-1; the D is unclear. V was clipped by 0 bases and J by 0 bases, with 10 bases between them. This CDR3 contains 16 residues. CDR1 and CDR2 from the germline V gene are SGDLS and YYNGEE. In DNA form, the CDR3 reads TGTGCCAGCAGCGTAGGGAGCTTTTACTCCTACAATGAGCAGTTCTTC. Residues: CASSVGSFYSYNEQFF.

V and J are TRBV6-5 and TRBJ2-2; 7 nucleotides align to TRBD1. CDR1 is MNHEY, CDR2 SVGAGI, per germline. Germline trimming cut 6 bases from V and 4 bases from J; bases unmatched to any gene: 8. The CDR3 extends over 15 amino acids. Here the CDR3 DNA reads TGTGCCAGCAGCAGAACAGGGGATATCACCGGGGAGCTGTTTTTT. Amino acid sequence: CASSRTGDITGELFF.

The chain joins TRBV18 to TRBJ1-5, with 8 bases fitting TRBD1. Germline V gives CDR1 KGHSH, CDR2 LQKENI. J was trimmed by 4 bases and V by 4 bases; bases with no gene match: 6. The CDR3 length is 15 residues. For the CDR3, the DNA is TGTGCCAGCTCACGGTCAGGGGGCTCAAATCAGCCCCAGCATTTT. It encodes CASSRSGGSNQPQHF.

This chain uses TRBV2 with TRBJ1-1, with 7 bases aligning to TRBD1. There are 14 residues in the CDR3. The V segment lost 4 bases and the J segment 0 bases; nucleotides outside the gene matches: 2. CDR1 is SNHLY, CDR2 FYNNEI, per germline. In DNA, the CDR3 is TGTGCCAGCAGTGTGACAGGGCTGAACACTGAAGCTTTCTTT. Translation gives CASSVTGLNTEAFF.